This is a list of T cell receptor beta chains from one sample in a study of OX40 agonist ivuxolimab in advanced cancers. Method: immunoSEQ multiplex PCR; TCRdb's copy keeps in-frame clones and lacks some. The table lists about 75,000 clones, roughly 86% of them singletons, with about 8% in the top ten. Sequenced here: CD4+ or CD8+ T cells sorted from blood, sampled in a trial of the OX40 agonist ivuxolimab. The source is an adult with an advanced solid tumor such as melanoma, head and neck, liver or kidney cancer. Each CDR3 is given with its conserved first and last residue. D genes are given only for firm matches. The size entry is marked missing in some rows and otherwise reads once, few, many or a size class.

D gene: TRBD1; clone size: .; V gene: TRBV30; J gene: TRBJ2-2; CDR3 DNA: TGTGCCCGGACAGGAACTGCCGCGAACACCGGGGAGCTGTTTTTT; CDR3 protein: CARTGTAANTGELFF
D gene: .; clone size: .; V gene: TRBV6-5; J gene: TRBJ2-3; CDR3 DNA: TGTGCCAGCAGTTACCAGGACACCACAGATACGCAGTATTTT; CDR3 protein: CASSYQDTTDTQYF
D gene: .; clone size: .; V gene: TRBV6-5; J gene: TRBJ2-7; CDR3 DNA: TGTGCCAGCAGTTACTCGGGTGTTACCTACGAGCAGTACTTC; CDR3 protein: CASSYSGVTYEQYF
D gene: .; clone size: .; V gene: TRBV28; J gene: TRBJ1-1; CDR3 DNA: TGTGCCAGCAGGTCATTCGCTGGGGTGAACACTGAAGCTTTCTTT; CDR3 protein: CASRSFAGVNTEAFF
D gene: .; clone size: .; V gene: TRBV18; J gene: TRBJ2-7; CDR3 DNA: TGTGCCAGCTCACCACTTAGCTTCTGGACCGATTACGAGCAGTACTTC; CDR3 protein: CASSPLSFWTDYEQYF
D gene: .; clone size: once; V gene: TRBV7-2; J gene: TRBJ2-1; CDR3 DNA: TGTGCCAGCACCTCAAGGGGGGGGGCTAACAATGAGCAGTTCTTC; CDR3 protein: CASTSRGGANNEQFF
D gene: .; clone size: once; V gene: TRBV7-2; J gene: TRBJ2-3; CDR3 DNA: TGTGCCAGCAGCTTGATGAGAGATACGCAGTATTTT; CDR3 protein: CASSLMRDTQYF
D gene: TRBD1; clone size: .; V gene: TRBV29-1; J gene: TRBJ1-4; CDR3 DNA: TGCAGCGCTGTGGGCGACAGGGGATACGGTGAAAAACTGTTTTTT; CDR3 protein: CSAVGDRGYGEKLFF
D gene: .; clone size: .; V gene: TRBV2; J gene: TRBJ2-7; CDR3 DNA: TGTGCCAGCAGGGGGGACGTGGGCTTTGGCGTGCAGTACTTC; CDR3 protein: CASRGDVGFGVQYF
D gene: .; clone size: .; V gene: TRBV30; J gene: TRBJ2-3; CDR3 DNA: TGTGCCTGGACCCGGGACACCTTTTCCACAGATACGCAGTATTTT; CDR3 protein: CAWTRDTFSTDTQYF
D gene: .; clone size: .; V gene: TRBV19; J gene: TRBJ2-1; CDR3 DNA: TGTGCCAGTAGTATAGATCGGAACGGTGAGCAGTTCTTC; CDR3 protein: CASSIDRNGEQFF
D gene: TRBD1; clone size: few; V gene: TRBV7-3; J gene: TRBJ2-7; CDR3 DNA: TGTGCCAGCAGCCCGACGGGACAGTCCTACGAGCAGTACTTC; CDR3 protein: CASSPTGQSYEQYF
D gene: TRBD1; clone size: once; V gene: TRBV7-2; J gene: TRBJ2-7; CDR3 DNA: TGTGCCAGCAGCTCCGGGACAGGATACTACGAGCAGTACTTC; CDR3 protein: CASSSGTGYYEQYF
D gene: .; clone size: .; V gene: TRBV2; J gene: TRBJ2-5; CDR3 DNA: TGTGCCAGCACCACCGACCCCCTAGCGCAAGAGACCCAGTACTTC; CDR3 protein: CASTTDPLAQETQYF
D gene: .; clone size: .; V gene: TRBV4-2; J gene: TRBJ1-2; CDR3 DNA: TGTGCCAGCAGCCCGTTGGACAGCTCTAACTATGGCTACACCTTC; CDR3 protein: CASSPLDSSNYGYTF
D gene: TRBD1; clone size: .; V gene: TRBV28; J gene: TRBJ1-2; CDR3 DNA: TGTGCCAGCAGTTTAACAGGGGCCATCCTCAACTATGGCTACACCTTC; CDR3 protein: CASSLTGAILNYGYTF
D gene: .; clone size: .; V gene: TRBV15; J gene: TRBJ2-5; CDR3 DNA: TGTGCCACCAGCGCCAGGCGGGGCGGGGGCGTGGGGGAGACCCAGTACTTC; CDR3 protein: CATSARRGGGVGETQYF
D gene: .; clone size: once; V gene: TRBV19; J gene: TRBJ1-1; CDR3 DNA: TGTGCCAGTAGTGAAGGTTACACTGAAGCTTTCTTT; CDR3 protein: CASSEGYTEAFF
D gene: TRBD1; clone size: .; V gene: TRBV5-4; J gene: TRBJ2-1; CDR3 DNA: TGTGCCAGCAGTAAGGGACAGTTTTACAATGAGCAGTTCTTC; CDR3 protein: CASSKGQFYNEQFF
D gene: .; clone size: .; V gene: TRBV7-2; J gene: TRBJ1-5; CDR3 DNA: TGTGCCAGCAGCTCCTGGATAGATCAGCCCCAGCATTTT; CDR3 protein: CASSSWIDQPQHF
D gene: .; clone size: .; V gene: TRBV6-5; J gene: TRBJ2-7; CDR3 DNA: TGTGCCAGCAGCCGACAGGTTGGCTCCTACGAGCAGTACTTC; CDR3 protein: CASSRQVGSYEQYF
D gene: TRBD1; clone size: once; V gene: TRBV7-9; J gene: TRBJ2-5; CDR3 DNA: TGTGCCAGCAGCTTACGAGGGGGCCCTCAAGAGACCCAGTACTTC; CDR3 protein: CASSLRGGPQETQYF
D gene: .; clone size: .; V gene: TRBV19; J gene: TRBJ2-2; CDR3 DNA: TGTGCCAGTAGTTGGGGGCCGGGCACCGGGGAGCTGTTTTTT; CDR3 protein: CASSWGPGTGELFF
D gene: TRBD2; clone size: .; V gene: TRBV14; J gene: TRBJ2-1; CDR3 DNA: TGTGCCAGCAGCCCCCAATTGGGAGGCGGGAGGAAAAATGAGCAGTTCTTC; CDR3 protein: CASSPQLGGGRKNEQFF
D gene: .; clone size: .; V gene: TRBV6-1; J gene: TRBJ2-6; CDR3 DNA: TGTGCCAGCAGTGCTCGGTCTCTTGGGGCCAACGTCCTGACTTTC; CDR3 protein: CASSARSLGANVLTF
D gene: .; clone size: .; V gene: TRBV6-1; J gene: TRBJ2-1; CDR3 DNA: TGTGCCAGCAGTGATACCCAGGGGAAGAATGAGCAGTTCTTC; CDR3 protein: CASSDTQGKNEQFF
D gene: .; clone size: .; V gene: TRBV6-5; J gene: TRBJ1-2; CDR3 DNA: TGTGCCAGCAGGGGGGGAGCCCACCCGGGCGGCTACACCTTC; CDR3 protein: CASRGGAHPGGYTF
D gene: .; clone size: once; V gene: TRBV10-2; J gene: TRBJ1-5; CDR3 DNA: TGCGCCAGCAGTGAGGCAGGGGATGGGCAGCCCCAGCATTTT; CDR3 protein: CASSEAGDGQPQHF
D gene: .; clone size: .; V gene: TRBV7-6; J gene: TRBJ1-6; CDR3 DNA: TGTGCCAGCAGCAACCGGGACGGCGGCAATTCACCCCTCCACTTT; CDR3 protein: CASSNRDGGNSPLHF
D gene: TRBD1; clone size: few; V gene: TRBV6-1; J gene: TRBJ1-6; CDR3 DNA: TGTGCCAGCAGTGTCGACAGGGGGACTTCACCCCTCCACTTT; CDR3 protein: CASSVDRGTSPLHF
D gene: TRBD2; clone size: .; V gene: TRBV10-3; J gene: TRBJ2-7; CDR3 DNA: TGTGCCATCAGTGACCCCACGGGAGGGGGTGAGCAGTACTTC; CDR3 protein: CAISDPTGGGEQYF
D gene: .; clone size: .; V gene: TRBV5-1; J gene: TRBJ1-2; CDR3 DNA: TGCGCCAGCAGCTTGTTCGGGACGCCTAACTATGGCTACACCTTC; CDR3 protein: CASSLFGTPNYGYTF
D gene: .; clone size: few; V gene: TRBV18; J gene: TRBJ2-7; CDR3 DNA: TGTGCCAGCTCACCGGCGGTATCCTACGAGCAGTACTTC; CDR3 protein: CASSPAVSYEQYF
D gene: .; clone size: .; V gene: TRBV27; J gene: TRBJ2-3; CDR3 DNA: TGTGCCAGCAGTTTGGTAGGCTTGGGCAGGGGCACAGATACGCAGTATTTT; CDR3 protein: CASSLVGLGRGTDTQYF
D gene: .; clone size: .; V gene: TRBV4-2; J gene: TRBJ2-7; CDR3 DNA: TGTGCCAGCAGCCAAGAAGGACGGGGGAGCTACGAGCAGTACTTC; CDR3 protein: CASSQEGRGSYEQYF
D gene: .; clone size: .; V gene: TRBV7-2; J gene: TRBJ1-1; CDR3 DNA: TGTGCCAGCAGCCGCATGGGGGAGAACACTGAAGCTTTCTTT; CDR3 protein: CASSRMGENTEAFF
D gene: TRBD1; clone size: .; V gene: TRBV9; J gene: TRBJ1-1; CDR3 DNA: TGTGCCAGCAGCGTAATCGCAGGGGGAAAAACTGAAGCTTTCTTT; CDR3 protein: CASSVIAGGKTEAFF
D gene: TRBD1; clone size: once; V gene: TRBV19; J gene: TRBJ2-6; CDR3 DNA: TGTGCCAGTAGTGTTTGGACAGGGCACGGGGCCAACGTCCTGACTTTC; CDR3 protein: CASSVWTGHGANVLTF
D gene: .; clone size: .; V gene: TRBV19; J gene: TRBJ1-5; CDR3 DNA: TGTGCCAGTAGCTCCAAGGGTAATCAGCCCCAGCATTTT; CDR3 protein: CASSSKGNQPQHF